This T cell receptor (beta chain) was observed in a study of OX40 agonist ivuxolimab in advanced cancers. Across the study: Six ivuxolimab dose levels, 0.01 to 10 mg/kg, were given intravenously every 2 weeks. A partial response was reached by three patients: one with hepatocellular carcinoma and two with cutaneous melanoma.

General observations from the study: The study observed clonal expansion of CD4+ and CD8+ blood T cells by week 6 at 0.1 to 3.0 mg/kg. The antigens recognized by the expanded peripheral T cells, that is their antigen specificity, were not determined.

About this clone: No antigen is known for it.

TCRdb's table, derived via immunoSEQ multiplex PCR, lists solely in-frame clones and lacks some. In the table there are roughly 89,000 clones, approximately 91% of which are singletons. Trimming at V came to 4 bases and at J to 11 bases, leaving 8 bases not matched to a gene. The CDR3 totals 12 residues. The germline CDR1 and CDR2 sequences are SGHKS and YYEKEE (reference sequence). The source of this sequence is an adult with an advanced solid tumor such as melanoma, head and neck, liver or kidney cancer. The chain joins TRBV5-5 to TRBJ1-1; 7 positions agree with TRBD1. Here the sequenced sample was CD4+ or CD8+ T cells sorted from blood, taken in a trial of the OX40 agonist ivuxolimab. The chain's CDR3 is CASSKGAGEAFF. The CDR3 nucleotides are TGTGCCAGCAGCAAGGGGGCAGGGGAGGCTTTCTTT.